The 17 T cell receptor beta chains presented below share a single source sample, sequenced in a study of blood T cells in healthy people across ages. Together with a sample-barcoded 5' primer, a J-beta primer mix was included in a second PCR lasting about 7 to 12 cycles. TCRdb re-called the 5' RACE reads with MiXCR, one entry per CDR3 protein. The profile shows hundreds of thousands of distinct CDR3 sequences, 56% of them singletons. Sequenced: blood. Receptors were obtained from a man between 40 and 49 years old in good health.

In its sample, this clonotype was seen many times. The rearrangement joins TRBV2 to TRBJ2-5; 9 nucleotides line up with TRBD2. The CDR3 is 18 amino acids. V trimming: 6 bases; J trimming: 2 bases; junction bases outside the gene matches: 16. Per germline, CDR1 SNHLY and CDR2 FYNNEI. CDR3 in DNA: TGTGCCAGCAGAACCTTCGGGCGAGCGGGGGGCCTTCAAGAGACCCAGTACTTC. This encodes CASRTFGRAGGLQETQYF.

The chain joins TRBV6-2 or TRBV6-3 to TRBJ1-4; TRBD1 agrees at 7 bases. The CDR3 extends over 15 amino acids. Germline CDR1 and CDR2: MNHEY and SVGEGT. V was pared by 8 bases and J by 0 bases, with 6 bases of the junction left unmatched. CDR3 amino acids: CASRDRLATNEKLFF. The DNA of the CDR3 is TGTGCCAGCCGGGACAGACTAGCAACTAATGAAAAACTGTTTTTT.

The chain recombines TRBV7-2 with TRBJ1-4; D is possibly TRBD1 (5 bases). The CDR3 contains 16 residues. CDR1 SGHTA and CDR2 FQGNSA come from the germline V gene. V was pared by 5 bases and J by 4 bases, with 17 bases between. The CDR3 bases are TGTGCCAGCAGCGCCCGGGCGGGGCTGGGTAATGAAAAACTGTTTTTT. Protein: CASSARAGLGNEKLFF. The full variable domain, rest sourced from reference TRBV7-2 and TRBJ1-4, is GAGVSQSPSNKVTEKGKDVELRCDPISGHTALYWYRQSLGQGLEFLIYFQGNSAPDKSGLPSDRFSAERTGGSVSTLTIQRTQQEDSAVYLCASSARAGLGNEKLFFGSGTQLSVL.

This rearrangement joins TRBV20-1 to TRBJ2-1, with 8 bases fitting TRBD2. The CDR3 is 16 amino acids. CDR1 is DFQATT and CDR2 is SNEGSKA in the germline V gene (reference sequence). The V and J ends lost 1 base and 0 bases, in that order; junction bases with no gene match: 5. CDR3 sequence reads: CSARAGGGYSYNEQFF. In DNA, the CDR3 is TGCAGTGCTAGAGCGGGAGGGGGGTACTCCTACAATGAGCAGTTCTTC.

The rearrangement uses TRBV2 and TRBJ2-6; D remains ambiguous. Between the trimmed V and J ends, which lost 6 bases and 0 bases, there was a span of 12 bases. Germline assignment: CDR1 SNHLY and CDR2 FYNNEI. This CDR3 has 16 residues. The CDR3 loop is CASSWASLSGANVLTF. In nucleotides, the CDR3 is TGTGCCAGCAGCTGGGCGTCACTCTCTGGGGCCAACGTCCTGACTTTC.

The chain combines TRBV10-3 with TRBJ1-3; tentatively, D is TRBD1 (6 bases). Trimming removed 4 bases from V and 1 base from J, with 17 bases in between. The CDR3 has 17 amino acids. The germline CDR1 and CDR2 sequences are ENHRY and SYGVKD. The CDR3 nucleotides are TGTGCCATCAGTGGTCTGGACAGCAAGATATCTGGAAACACCATATATTTT. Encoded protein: CAISGLDSKISGNTIYF.

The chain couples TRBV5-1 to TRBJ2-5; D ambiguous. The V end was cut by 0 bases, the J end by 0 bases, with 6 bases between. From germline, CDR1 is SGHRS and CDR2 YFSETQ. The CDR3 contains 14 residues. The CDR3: CASSLADYQETQYF. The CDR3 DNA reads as TGCGCCAGCAGCTTGGCTGATTACCAAGAGACCCAGTACTTC.

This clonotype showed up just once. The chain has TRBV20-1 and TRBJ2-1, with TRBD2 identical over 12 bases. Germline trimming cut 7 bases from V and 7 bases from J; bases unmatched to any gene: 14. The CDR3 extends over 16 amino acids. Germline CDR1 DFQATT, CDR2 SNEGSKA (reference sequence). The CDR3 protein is CSGGGTSGRYLNEQFF. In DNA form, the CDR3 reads TGCAGTGGGGGGGGCACTAGCGGGAGGTATTTGAATGAGCAGTTCTTC.

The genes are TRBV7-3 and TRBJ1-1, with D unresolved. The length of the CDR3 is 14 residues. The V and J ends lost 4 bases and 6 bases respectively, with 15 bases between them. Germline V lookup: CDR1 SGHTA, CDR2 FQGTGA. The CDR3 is CASSSRAGSSEAFF. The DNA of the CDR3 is TGTGCCAGCAGCTCCCGTGCGGGGAGCTCTGAAGCTTTCTTT.

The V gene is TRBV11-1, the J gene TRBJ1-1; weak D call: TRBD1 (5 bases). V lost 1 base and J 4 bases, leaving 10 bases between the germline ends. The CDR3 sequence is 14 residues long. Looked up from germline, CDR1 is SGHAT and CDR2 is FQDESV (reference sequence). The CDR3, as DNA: TGTGCCAGCAGCTTAGGGGGCAGCACCACTGAAGCTTTCTTT. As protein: CASSLGGSTTEAFF.

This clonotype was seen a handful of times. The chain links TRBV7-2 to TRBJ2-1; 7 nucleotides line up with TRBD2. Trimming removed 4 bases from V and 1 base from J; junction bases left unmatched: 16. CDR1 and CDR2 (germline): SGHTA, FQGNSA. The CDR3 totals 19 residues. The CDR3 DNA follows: TGTGCCAGCAGCTCTCCACCCCCTACTAGGCGGGAGTCCTACAATGAGCAGTTCTTC. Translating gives CASSSPPPTRRESYNEQFF.

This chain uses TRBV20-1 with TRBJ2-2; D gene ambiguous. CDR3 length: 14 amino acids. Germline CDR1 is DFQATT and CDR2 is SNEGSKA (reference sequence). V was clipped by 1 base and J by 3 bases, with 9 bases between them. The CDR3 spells CSARGLKDTGELFF. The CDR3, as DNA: TGCAGTGCTAGAGGGTTAAAGGACACCGGGGAGCTGTTTTTT.

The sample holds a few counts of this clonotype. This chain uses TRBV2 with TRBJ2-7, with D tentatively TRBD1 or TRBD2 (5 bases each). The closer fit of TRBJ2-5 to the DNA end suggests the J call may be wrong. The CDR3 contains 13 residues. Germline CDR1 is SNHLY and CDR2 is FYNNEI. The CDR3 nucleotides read TGTGCCAGCAGTGACGGGACGGCCGGGACCCAGTACTTC. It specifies CASSDGTAGTQYF.

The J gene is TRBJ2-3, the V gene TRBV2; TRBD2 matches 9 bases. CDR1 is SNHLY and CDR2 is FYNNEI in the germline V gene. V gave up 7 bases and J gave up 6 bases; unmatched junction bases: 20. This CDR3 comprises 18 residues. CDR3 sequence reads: CASTGFVRGLAIDDTQYF. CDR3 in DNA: TGTGCCAGCACTGGATTTGTCAGGGGACTAGCTATTGACGATACGCAGTATTTT.

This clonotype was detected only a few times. CDR3 in amino acids: CASSVRSYNEQFF. In DNA, the CDR3 is TGTGCCAGCAGTGTAAGGTCCTACAATGAGCAGTTCTTC. This rearrangement joins TRBV12-3 or TRBV12-4 to TRBJ2-1; D is undetermined. Trimming took off 5 bases at V and 1 base at J, with 6 bases between the two ends. The CDR3 is made up of 13 amino acids.

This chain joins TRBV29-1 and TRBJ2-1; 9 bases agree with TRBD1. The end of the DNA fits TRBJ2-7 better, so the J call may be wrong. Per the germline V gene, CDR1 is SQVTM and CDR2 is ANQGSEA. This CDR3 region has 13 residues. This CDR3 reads CSVLGQGYNEQYF. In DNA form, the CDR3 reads TGCAGCGTGTTGGGACAGGGATACAATGAGCAGTACTTC.

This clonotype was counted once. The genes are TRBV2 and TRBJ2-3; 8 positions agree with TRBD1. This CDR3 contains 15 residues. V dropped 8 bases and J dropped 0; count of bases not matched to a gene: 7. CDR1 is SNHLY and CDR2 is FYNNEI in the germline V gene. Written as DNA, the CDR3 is TGTGCCAGCCCCGGACAGGGTGCTAGCACAGATACGCAGTATTTT. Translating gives CASPGQGASTDTQYF.